These T cell receptor beta chains were read from a single sample in a study of blood T cell repertoires in COVID-19. Only in-frame clones appear in the TCRdb table, and some are missing; sequencing was by immunoSEQ multiplex PCR. The sample yields tens of thousands of clones, about 84% seen once. The sample consisted of peripheral blood. These receptors all come from a man in his 70s with COVID-19, enrolled during active disease. The CDR3 runs from the conserved cysteine through the conserved F or W. Each record gives: V gene, J gene, clone size, CDR3 length, D gene, CDR3 DNA, CDR3 protein. D genes are given only for firm matches. Some rows have no size entry. The others give once, few or many, or a class for an expanded clone.

TRBV6-5,TRBJ2-1,NA,16,TRBD2,TGTGCCAGCAGTTATTCCCTAGCGGGAGGACAGGATGAGCAGTTCTTC,CASSYSLAGGQDEQFF
TRBV9,TRBJ1-5,NA,14,TRBD1,TGTGCCAGCAGCGCGACAGGGGGCAATCAGCCCCAGCATTTT,CASSATGGNQPQHF
TRBV3-1/TRBV3-2,TRBJ1-1,NA,16,TRBD1,TGTGCCAGCAGCCAAGATGGGGGGACAGTGAACACTGAAGCTTTCTTT,CASSQDGGTVNTEAFF
TRBV2,TRBJ1-2,few,13,NA,TGTGCCAGCATCAACACAGGCAAGAATGGCTACACCTTC,CASINTGKNGYTF
TRBV7-2,TRBJ2-7,NA,15,TRBD2,TGTGCCAGCAGCTTGGGACTAGCGGGAGACTACGAGCAGTACTTC,CASSLGLAGDYEQYF
TRBV30,TRBJ1-2,NA,12,NA,TGTGCCTGGAGCGGGGGGGAGTATGGCTACACCTTC,CAWSGGEYGYTF
TRBV4-1,TRBJ2-3,NA,17,NA,TGCGCCAGCAGCCCATCTAAGTCGGTAGCGCGGTGGGATACGCAGTATTTT,CASSPSKSVARWDTQYF
TRBV28,TRBJ1-1,NA,16,TRBD1,TGTGCCAGCAGTTTACCCCAGGGGGCGAGGCCCACTGAAGCTTTCTTT,CASSLPQGARPTEAFF
TRBV19,TRBJ2-3,NA,16,NA,TGTGCCAGTAGTATCCGAGGAGGCCAAAGCACAGATACGCAGTATTTT,CASSIRGGQSTDTQYF
TRBV27,TRBJ1-5,NA,14,TRBD1,TGTGCCAGCAGACGGACAGGGAGCAATCAGCCCCAGCATTTT,CASRRTGSNQPQHF
TRBV5-1,TRBJ2-1,NA,16,TRBD2,TGCGCCAGCAGCCCGGGTCTAGCGGGAGGGCACGATGAGCAGTTCTTC,CASSPGLAGGHDEQFF
TRBV5-1,TRBJ2-5,NA,17,NA,TGCGCCAGCAGCTTGCAACGTAGCGGAGCTTCCCAAGAGACCCAGTACTTC,CASSLQRSGASQETQYF
TRBV28,TRBJ1-5,NA,15,NA,TGTGCCAGCAAGGACGTCGGGGGGGCGTCCGGGCCCCAGCATTTT,CASKDVGGASGPQHF
TRBV27,TRBJ1-4,NA,15,NA,TGTGCCAGCAGTTTCGGGGGGCCGCCAGACGAAAAACTGTTTTTT,CASSFGGPPDEKLFF
TRBV29-1,TRBJ2-5,NA,12,TRBD2,TGCAGCGTGACTAGCGGCCAAGAGACCCAGTACTTC,CSVTSGQETQYF
TRBV3-1/TRBV3-2,TRBJ1-5,NA,15,TRBD1,TGTGCCAGCAGCCAGACAGGGGCTTTCAATCAGCCCCAGCATTTT,CASSQTGAFNQPQHF
TRBV5-1,TRBJ2-7,NA,14,TRBD1,TGCGCCAGCAGCTCGGGACAGGGGGCGCTCGAGCAGTACTTC,CASSSGQGALEQYF
TRBV6-5,TRBJ1-2,NA,14,TRBD1,TGTGCCAGCATTCCCGGGACAGGGGCCTATGGCTACACCTTC,CASIPGTGAYGYTF
TRBV11-3,TRBJ2-7,NA,15,TRBD2,TGTGCCAGCAGCCACTCGCGGGAGTCTGGCTACGAGCAGTACTTC,CASSHSRESGYEQYF
TRBV7-9,TRBJ2-1,NA,16,NA,TGTGCCAGCAGCTTAGCCCTGGCTAGGTTTTACAATGAGCAGTTCTTC,CASSLALARFYNEQFF
TRBV27,TRBJ1-2,NA,14,TRBD1,TGTGCCAGCAGCAACAGGGGTGCGGCCTATGGCTACACCTTC,CASSNRGAAYGYTF
TRBV25-1,TRBJ1-2,NA,16,NA,TGTGCCAGCCAAAATACCCCATCCGGAGGGGCCAGTGGCTACACCTTC,CASQNTPSGGASGYTF
TRBV27,TRBJ2-5,NA,17,TRBD2,TGTGCCAGCAGTTCCTCGACTGGCGGGAGGGTCCAAGAGACCCAGTACTTC,CASSSSTGGRVQETQYF
TRBV11-2,TRBJ1-1,NA,16,TRBD1,TGTGCCAGCAGCTTGACTCAGGGGGCGGGAAACACTGAAGCTTTCTTT,CASSLTQGAGNTEAFF
TRBV11-2,TRBJ1-3,NA,16,NA,TGTGCCAGCAGCCCGATTACAGGGTTCCCTGGAAACACCATATATTTT,CASSPITGFPGNTIYF
TRBV12-1,TRBJ1-5,NA,17,NA,TGTGCCAGCAGCCCTGATGGGGGGACAGTTAGCAATCAGCCCCAGCATTTT,CASSPDGGTVSNQPQHF
TRBV10-3,TRBJ2-2,NA,16,TRBD2,TGTGCCATCAGTGAGCGGCTAGCGGGGAACACCGGGGAGCTGTTTTTT,CAISERLAGNTGELFF
TRBV30,TRBJ1-6,few,18,NA,TGTGCCTGGAGTGTAAAGTTTTCCTCTAGACAGAAAAATTCACCCCTCCACTTT,CAWSVKFSSRQKNSPLHF
TRBV4-3,TRBJ1-2,few,16,TRBD1,TGCGCCAGCAGCCATAGTCTACAGGGGGCTTCATATGGCTACACCTTC,CASSHSLQGASYGYTF
TRBV29-1,TRBJ2-1,few,15,NA,TGCAGCGTTGCTGGGCAGGGGTCAGCCTACAATGAGCAGTTCTTC,CSVAGQGSAYNEQFF
TRBV7-8,TRBJ2-6,once,15,NA,TGTGCCAGCAGCCCTAGGGGGTACGGGGCCAACGTCCTGACTTTC,CASSPRGYGANVLTF
TRBV4-2,TRBJ1-1,once,18,NA,TGTGCCAGCAGCCAAGATCTTGGGAGTATGGTATTAAGCACTGAAGCTTTCTTT,CASSQDLGSMVLSTEAFF
TRBV12-3/TRBV12-4,TRBJ2-7,NA,13,TRBD1,TGTGCCAGCAACCTGGGACAGGTCTACGAGCAGTACTTC,CASNLGQVYEQYF
TRBV7-2,TRBJ2-7,NA,14,TRBD2,TGTGCCAGCAGCCCAGCTAGCGGTTACTACGAGCAGTACTTC,CASSPASGYYEQYF
TRBV28,TRBJ2-5,NA,15,NA,TGTGCCAGCAGTTTTCGTGGGGCCGGACAAGAGACCCAGTACTTC,CASSFRGAGQETQYF
TRBV18,TRBJ2-3,NA,16,TRBD2,TGTGCCAGCTCACCAGTCCGGGGGGATGGCACAGATACGCAGTATTTT,CASSPVRGDGTDTQYF
TRBV4-3,TRBJ2-3,NA,14,NA,TGCGCCAGCAGCCAAGAGTATCAGGTCGGTACGCAGTATTTT,CASSQEYQVGTQYF
TRBV14,TRBJ2-1,few,17,NA,TGTGCCAGCAGCCAGAGCTATGCGGGACGGGCCTACAATGAGCAGTTCTTC,CASSQSYAGRAYNEQFF
TRBV4-3,TRBJ2-2,NA,17,TRBD1,TGCGCCAGCAGCCAAGATCTGGAGACAGGGGTCACCGGGGAGCTGTTTTTT,CASSQDLETGVTGELFF
TRBV6-6,TRBJ1-2,NA,13,NA,TGTGCCAGCAGTTACGGAAGCGGTTTTGGCTACACCTTC,CASSYGSGFGYTF
TRBV6-4,TRBJ2-3,NA,15,NA,TGTGCCAGCACCCATGAAGACTCTAGCACAGATACGCAGTATTTT,CASTHEDSSTDTQYF
TRBV7-2,TRBJ1-3,NA,18,TRBD1,TGTGCCAGCAGCTTCTACCCCACCACAGGGGGCTCTGGAAACACCATATATTTT,CASSFYPTTGGSGNTIYF
TRBV7-3,TRBJ2-5,NA,13,NA,TGTGCCAGCAGCTTAACAGGGGGAGAGACCCAGTACTTC,CASSLTGGETQYF
TRBV5-4,TRBJ1-1,NA,15,NA,TGTGCCAGCAGCTTAGGGGGGGACATGAACACTGAAGCTTTCTTT,CASSLGGDMNTEAFF
TRBV18,TRBJ1-1,NA,18,NA,TGTGCCAGCTCACGAGGGCAGGGGACCGTACGTCAGAACACTGAAGCTTTCTTT,CASSRGQGTVRQNTEAFF
TRBV10-3,TRBJ2-7,once,14,NA,TGTGCCATCAGTGGATCGCCGTCGTATAGCGAGCAGTACTTC,CAISGSPSYSEQYF
TRBV6-2/TRBV6-3,TRBJ2-1,once,15,TRBD2,TGTGCCAGCAGCCAGGGACTAGCGCCCCACAATGAGCAGTTCTTC,CASSQGLAPHNEQFF
TRBV9,TRBJ1-2,NA,14,NA,TGTGCCAGCAGCACGAGTGTCGGGAACTATGGCTACACCTTC,CASSTSVGNYGYTF
TRBV30,TRBJ2-1,NA,15,NA,TGTGCCTGGGAGTGGAATAGCGTGGAAAACAATGAGCAGTTCTTC,CAWEWNSVENNEQFF
TRBV30,TRBJ2-7,NA,12,NA,TGTGCCTGGAGCCAGGACAGAGGTGAGCAGTACTTC,CAWSQDRGEQYF
TRBV9,TRBJ2-2,NA,15,NA,TGTGCCAGCAACGTATTACTAGATTCCGCCGGGGAGCTGTTTTTT,CASNVLLDSAGELFF
TRBV28,TRBJ1-5,medium-sized,16,NA,TGTGCCAGCAGCGTGACAGGATTGTATAGCAATCAGCCCCAGCATTTT,CASSVTGLYSNQPQHF
TRBV9,TRBJ2-2,few,18,NA,TGTGCCAGCAGCTCCTATGGGGGACTCGAAGGGCGCACCGGGGAGCTGTTTTTT,CASSSYGGLEGRTGELFF
TRBV10-2,TRBJ1-1,NA,13,TRBD1,TGCGCCACCCAGGGGGCCATGAACACTGAAGCTTTCTTT,CATQGAMNTEAFF
TRBV7-9,TRBJ1-4,NA,15,NA,TGTGCCAGCAGCTCGGGGAGGGGAGCATTAGAAAAACTGTTTTTT,CASSSGRGALEKLFF
TRBV15,TRBJ2-7,NA,15,NA,TGTGCCACCAGCAACCCCGGGACACTTTCCTACGAGCAGTACTTC,CATSNPGTLSYEQYF